These T cell receptor beta chains were read from a single sample in a study of blood T cell repertoires in COVID-19. Sequencing used immunoSEQ multiplex PCR; TCRdb keeps in-frame clones, though not all of them. Here the sample spans approximately 160,000 clones, roughly 80% being singletons. Input material: peripheral blood. These TCRs come from a man between 70 and 80 years old with acute or convalescent COVID-19. Each CDR3 is given with its conserved first and last residue. A D gene is named only where the DNA matches it firmly. Size values are once, few and many counts, or a class for expanded clones, and some rows have none.

v_call: TRBV6-1; d_call: .; clone_size: .; j_call: TRBJ1-2; cdr3_aa: CASSDAGDRGYTF; cdr3_nt: TGTGCCAGCAGTGATGCGGGTGATCGTGGCTACACCTTC
v_call: TRBV7-8; d_call: TRBD2; clone_size: .; j_call: TRBJ2-7; cdr3_aa: CASSIGTTNEQYF; cdr3_nt: TGTGCCAGCAGCATCGGGACTACCAACGAGCAGTACTTC
v_call: TRBV6-5; d_call: TRBD1; clone_size: .; j_call: TRBJ1-2; cdr3_aa: CASSLQGYAYGYTF; cdr3_nt: TGTGCCAGCAGCCTACAGGGGTATGCCTATGGCTACACCTTC
v_call: TRBV4-2; d_call: .; clone_size: .; j_call: TRBJ1-4; cdr3_aa: CASSLERQTHNEKLFF; cdr3_nt: TGTGCCAGCAGCCTGGAAAGACAGACCCATAATGAAAAACTGTTTTTT
v_call: TRBV11-2; d_call: .; clone_size: many; j_call: TRBJ2-3; cdr3_aa: CASSLGYDTQYF; cdr3_nt: TGTGCCAGCAGCTTAGGCTATGATACGCAGTATTTT
v_call: TRBV4-3; d_call: TRBD2; clone_size: many; j_call: TRBJ2-1; cdr3_aa: CASSQEGGLAGNYNEQFF; cdr3_nt: TGCGCCAGCAGCCAGGAGGGGGGACTAGCGGGAAATTACAATGAGCAGTTCTTC
v_call: TRBV2; d_call: TRBD2; clone_size: .; j_call: TRBJ2-1; cdr3_aa: CASSELAGGPGNEQFF; cdr3_nt: TGTGCCAGCAGTGAACTAGCGGGGGGGCCGGGCAATGAGCAGTTCTTC
v_call: TRBV7-8; d_call: .; clone_size: once; j_call: TRBJ1-6; cdr3_aa: CASSLGTANSPLHF; cdr3_nt: TGTGCCAGCAGCTTAGGGACAGCCAATTCACCCCTCCACTTT
v_call: TRBV5-6; d_call: .; clone_size: few; j_call: TRBJ2-2; cdr3_aa: CASSRGAGELFF; cdr3_nt: TGTGCCAGCAGCCGCGGTGCCGGGGAGCTGTTTTTT
v_call: TRBV7-8; d_call: .; clone_size: once; j_call: TRBJ2-5; cdr3_aa: CASSLVETQYF; cdr3_nt: TGTGCCAGCAGCCTCGTAGAGACCCAGTACTTC
v_call: TRBV28; d_call: TRBD1; clone_size: .; j_call: TRBJ1-5; cdr3_aa: CASREQGAGQPQHF; cdr3_nt: TGTGCCAGCAGAGAGCAGGGGGCTGGGCAGCCCCAGCATTTT
v_call: TRBV5-3; d_call: .; clone_size: .; j_call: TRBJ2-7; cdr3_aa: CARSLPPGNEQYF; cdr3_nt: TGTGCCAGAAGCTTGCCGCCCGGGAACGAGCAGTACTTC
v_call: TRBV19; d_call: .; clone_size: .; j_call: TRBJ2-2; cdr3_aa: CASSIIGNTGELFF; cdr3_nt: TGTGCCAGTAGTATAATCGGGAACACCGGGGAGCTGTTTTTT
v_call: TRBV6-6; d_call: TRBD1; clone_size: .; j_call: TRBJ2-4; cdr3_aa: CASSQGQGFAKNIQYF; cdr3_nt: TGTGCCAGCAGTCAGGGACAGGGGTTCGCCAAAAACATTCAGTACTTC
v_call: TRBV20-1; d_call: TRBD2; clone_size: .; j_call: TRBJ2-7; cdr3_aa: CSASPRSSGFYEQYF; cdr3_nt: TGCAGTGCTAGTCCCCGCTCTAGCGGGTTTTACGAGCAGTACTTC
v_call: TRBV24-1; d_call: TRBD1; clone_size: .; j_call: TRBJ2-7; cdr3_aa: CATSDDGQGRYEQYF; cdr3_nt: TGTGCCACCAGTGATGACGGACAGGGGCGCTACGAGCAGTACTTC
v_call: TRBV10-3; d_call: .; clone_size: .; j_call: TRBJ1-6; cdr3_aa: CAISVQGYNSPLHF; cdr3_nt: TGTGCCATCAGTGTGCAGGGTTATAATTCACCCCTCCACTTT
v_call: TRBV3-1/TRBV3-2; d_call: .; clone_size: .; j_call: TRBJ2-5; cdr3_aa: CASSQDLISHETQYF; cdr3_nt: TGTGCCAGCAGCCAAGATCTAATTAGCCACGAGACCCAGTACTTC
v_call: TRBV28; d_call: .; clone_size: .; j_call: TRBJ1-2; cdr3_aa: CASSPGQTNNYGYTF; cdr3_nt: TGTGCCAGCAGCCCTGGACAGACGAATAACTATGGCTACACCTTC
v_call: TRBV9; d_call: TRBD1; clone_size: .; j_call: TRBJ1-3; cdr3_aa: CASSGQGNTIYF; cdr3_nt: TGTGCCAGCAGCGGACAGGGGAACACCATATATTTT
v_call: TRBV6-5; d_call: .; clone_size: .; j_call: TRBJ1-2; cdr3_aa: CASTRGGDGDYGYTF; cdr3_nt: TGTGCCAGCACCCGGGGGGGGGACGGCGACTATGGCTACACCTTC
v_call: TRBV19; d_call: .; clone_size: few; j_call: TRBJ2-6; cdr3_aa: CASSSYSGANVLTF; cdr3_nt: TGTGCCAGTAGTTCCTACTCCGGGGCCAACGTCCTGACTTTC
v_call: TRBV19; d_call: .; clone_size: .; j_call: TRBJ2-6; cdr3_aa: CASAGVLSSGANVLTF; cdr3_nt: TGTGCCAGTGCAGGGGTCTTAAGCTCTGGGGCCAACGTCCTGACTTTC
v_call: TRBV28; d_call: .; clone_size: .; j_call: TRBJ2-3; cdr3_aa: CASSLTDTQYF; cdr3_nt: TGTGCCAGCAGTTTAACTGATACGCAGTATTTT
v_call: TRBV11-3; d_call: .; clone_size: .; j_call: TRBJ2-1; cdr3_aa: CASSLGPMEQFF; cdr3_nt: TGTGCCAGCAGCCTGGGGCCTATGGAGCAGTTCTTC
v_call: TRBV28; d_call: TRBD1; clone_size: .; j_call: TRBJ2-7; cdr3_aa: CASSSTGGNSYEQYF; cdr3_nt: TGTGCCAGCAGTTCGACAGGGGGCAACTCCTACGAGCAGTACTTC
v_call: TRBV7-8; d_call: TRBD2; clone_size: once; j_call: TRBJ2-7; cdr3_aa: CASSWGGRRAEQYF; cdr3_nt: TGTGCCAGCAGCTGGGGGGGACGGCGAGCCGAGCAGTACTTC
v_call: TRBV6-6; d_call: .; clone_size: .; j_call: TRBJ2-7; cdr3_aa: CASRRGRDSYEQYF; cdr3_nt: TGTGCCAGCAGACGAGGGCGCGATTCCTACGAGCAGTACTTC
v_call: TRBV5-1; d_call: TRBD1; clone_size: few; j_call: TRBJ2-5; cdr3_aa: CASSSGAGGVETQYF; cdr3_nt: TGCGCCAGCAGCTCAGGGGCAGGGGGCGTGGAGACCCAGTACTTC
v_call: TRBV10-3; d_call: .; clone_size: .; j_call: TRBJ1-3; cdr3_aa: CAISESLGDRNTIYF; cdr3_nt: TGTGCCATCAGTGAAAGTTTAGGGGATCGAAACACCATATATTTT
v_call: TRBV19; d_call: TRBD2; clone_size: .; j_call: TRBJ2-1; cdr3_aa: CASKLTSGGMSSYNEQFF; cdr3_nt: TGTGCCAGTAAATTAACTAGCGGGGGGATGAGCTCCTACAATGAGCAGTTCTTC
v_call: TRBV4-1; d_call: TRBD2; clone_size: .; j_call: TRBJ2-3; cdr3_aa: CASSQDLRLAGGTDTQYF; cdr3_nt: TGCGCCAGCAGCCAAGATCTGAGACTAGCGGGGGGCACAGATACGCAGTATTTT
v_call: TRBV10-3; d_call: TRBD1; clone_size: .; j_call: TRBJ1-3; cdr3_aa: CAISEQGAGNTIYF; cdr3_nt: TGTGCCATCAGCGAACAGGGGGCAGGAAACACCATATATTTT
v_call: TRBV7-2; d_call: TRBD2; clone_size: .; j_call: TRBJ2-7; cdr3_aa: CASSPLAGAYEQYF; cdr3_nt: TGTGCCAGCAGCCCACTAGCGGGAGCCTACGAGCAGTACTTC
v_call: TRBV28; d_call: TRBD1; clone_size: .; j_call: TRBJ2-7; cdr3_aa: CASSDLPGQGPYEQYF; cdr3_nt: TGTGCCAGCAGTGATTTACCGGGACAGGGACCCTACGAGCAGTACTTC
v_call: TRBV2; d_call: TRBD1; clone_size: .; j_call: TRBJ1-2; cdr3_aa: CASTRDRSYGYTF; cdr3_nt: TGTGCCAGCACCCGGGACAGATCCTATGGCTACACCTTC
v_call: TRBV11-3; d_call: .; clone_size: .; j_call: TRBJ1-1; cdr3_aa: CASSGPRENTEAFF; cdr3_nt: TGTGCCAGCAGCGGGCCACGGGAGAACACTGAAGCTTTCTTT